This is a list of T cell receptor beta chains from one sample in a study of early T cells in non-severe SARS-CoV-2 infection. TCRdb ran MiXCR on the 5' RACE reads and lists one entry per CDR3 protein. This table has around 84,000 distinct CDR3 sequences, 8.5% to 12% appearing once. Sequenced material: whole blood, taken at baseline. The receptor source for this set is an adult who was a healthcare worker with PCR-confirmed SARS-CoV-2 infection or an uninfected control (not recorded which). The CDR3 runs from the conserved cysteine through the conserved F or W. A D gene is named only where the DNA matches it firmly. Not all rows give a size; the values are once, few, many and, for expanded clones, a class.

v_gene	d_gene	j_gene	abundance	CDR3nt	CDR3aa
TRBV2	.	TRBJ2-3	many	TGTGCCAGCAGCTCTTCCCCCACGGGGAGCACAGATACGCAGTATTTT	CASSSSPTGSTDTQYF
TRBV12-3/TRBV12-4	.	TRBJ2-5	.	TGTGCCAGCAGTTTACATTCTGGAGATGGAGAGACCCAGTACTTC	CASSLHSGDGETQYF
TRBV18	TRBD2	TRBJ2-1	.	TGTGCCAGCTCACCAGGGACTAGCGGGAATGAGCAGTTCTTC	CASSPGTSGNEQFF
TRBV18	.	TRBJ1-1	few	TGTGCCAGCTCACCAAGGGGGGAGTTGAACACTGAAGCTTTCTTT	CASSPRGELNTEAFF
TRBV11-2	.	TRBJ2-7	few	TGTGCCAGCAGCTCAAGATCAGCGGAGCAGTACTTC	CASSSRSAEQYF
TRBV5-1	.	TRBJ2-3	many	TGCGCCAGCAGCTTTGAAAGGTCGGGAAGCACAGATACGCAGTATTTT	CASSFERSGSTDTQYF
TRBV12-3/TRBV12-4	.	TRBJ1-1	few	TGTGCCAGCACCTCCTACGGGGGGAACACTGAAGCTTTCTTT	CASTSYGGNTEAFF
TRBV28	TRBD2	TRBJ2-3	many	TGTGCCAGCAGTCCCGCCCCTCGAGCGGGAGGAGGAGATACGCAGTATTTT	CASSPAPRAGGGDTQYF
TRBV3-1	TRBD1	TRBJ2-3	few	TGTGCCAGCAGCCCACGACCGGGACAGGGGAAAACAGATACGCAGTATTTT	CASSPRPGQGKTDTQYF
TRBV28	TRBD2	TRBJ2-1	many	TGTGCCAGCACCGCCGGTCCTAGCGGGGCCTACAATGAGCAGTTCTTC	CASTAGPSGAYNEQFF
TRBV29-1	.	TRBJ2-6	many	TGCAGCGTTGAAGGTGGGGACATAGACTCTGGGGCCAACGTCCTGACTTTC	CSVEGGDIDSGANVLTF
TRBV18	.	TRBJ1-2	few	TGTGCCAGCTCACCGCAGCGCTCAGGACATTTTGGTGGCTACACCTTC	CASSPQRSGHFGGYTF
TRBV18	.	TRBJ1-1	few	TGTGCCAGCTCCCCTACAGGCCATGGCACTGAAGCTTTCTTT	CASSPTGHGTEAFF
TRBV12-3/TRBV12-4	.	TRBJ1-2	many	TGTGCCAGCATGGGCCCGGGGGTGAGGGGCTACACCTTC	CASMGPGVRGYTF
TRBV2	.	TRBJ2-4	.	TGTGCCAGCAGTGAAGGGAGGAACCTCAAAAACATTCAGTACTTC	CASSEGRNLKNIQYF
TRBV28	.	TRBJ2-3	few	TGTGCCAGCAGTGGCCAGAAGAGCACAGATACGCAGTATTTT	CASSGQKSTDTQYF
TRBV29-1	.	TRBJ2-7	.	TGCAGCGTTGAAGAATCGCCCACTGAGCAGTACTTC	CSVEESPTEQYF
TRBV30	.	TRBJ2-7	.	TGTGCCTGGAGTGGAACTCCAAGCTACGAGCAGTACTTC	CAWSGTPSYEQYF
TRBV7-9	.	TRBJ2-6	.	TGTGCCAGCAGCTATCCCAGGGGCTCTGGGGCCAACGTCCTGACTTTC	CASSYPRGSGANVLTF
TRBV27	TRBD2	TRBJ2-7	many	TGTGCCAGCAGTTCACCCGGACTAGAAGGTCCTTACGAGCAGTACTTC	CASSSPGLEGPYEQYF
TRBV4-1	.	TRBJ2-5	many	TGCGCCAGCAGCCAGGCACCGGGACGGCTCCAAGAGACCCAGTACTTC	CASSQAPGRLQETQYF
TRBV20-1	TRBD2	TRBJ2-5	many	TGCAGTGCTAGAGATCTGCTAGGCGGGAGCTGGGAGACCCAGTACTTC	CSARDLLGGSWETQYF
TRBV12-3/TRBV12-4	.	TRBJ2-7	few	TGTGCCAGCAGCGCCGACGGGCCCGAGCAGTACTTC	CASSADGPEQYF
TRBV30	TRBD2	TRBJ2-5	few	TGTGCCTGGATCTCCGGTAGCGGGAGATGGGGAGAGACCCAGTACTTC	CAWISGSGRWGETQYF
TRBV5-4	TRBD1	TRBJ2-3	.	TGTGCCAGCAGCTCCCGGGACAGGGATGCAGATACGCAGTATTTT	CASSSRDRDADTQYF
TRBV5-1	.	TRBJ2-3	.	TGCGCCAGCAGCTGGCGGGGGCAAGTCACAGATACGCAGTATTTT	CASSWRGQVTDTQYF
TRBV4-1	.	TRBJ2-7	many	TGCGCCAGCAGCCGTTCCCTGGGGCCGACCTACGAGCAGTACTTC	CASSRSLGPTYEQYF
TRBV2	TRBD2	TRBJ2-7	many	TGTGCCAGCAGAGAGCCCGGGACTAGGGGCGAGCAGTACTTC	CASREPGTRGEQYF
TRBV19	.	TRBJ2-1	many	TGTGCCAGTACTGCTGACAGGAGCTCCTACAATGAGCAGTTCTTC	CASTADRSSYNEQFF
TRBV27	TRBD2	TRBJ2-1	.	TGCGCCAGCAGCTTCTCGACTAGCGGGAGGGCGAGGGAGCAGTTCTTC	CASSFSTSGRAREQFF
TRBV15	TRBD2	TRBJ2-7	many	TGTGCCACCGGGCGGGAGCCCACCGACGAGCAGTACTTC	CATGREPTDEQYF
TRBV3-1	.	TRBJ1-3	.	TGTGCCAGCAGCCCGGTTAGAGGAAACACCATATATTTT	CASSPVRGNTIYF
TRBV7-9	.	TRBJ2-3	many	TGTGCCAGCAGCATCACAGATACGCAGTATTTT	CASSITDTQYF
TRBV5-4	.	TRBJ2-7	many	TGTGCCAGCAGCTTGAGCCTGGAGGACTACGAGCAGTACTTC	CASSLSLEDYEQYF
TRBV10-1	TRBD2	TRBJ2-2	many	TGCGCCAGCAGTGAGCGACTAGCGGGCACCGGGGAGCTGTTTTTT	CASSERLAGTGELFF
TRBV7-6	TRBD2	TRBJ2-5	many	TGTGCCAGCAGCCCAACCTACAGACTAGCGGCAGAAGAGACCCAGTACTTC	CASSPTYRLAAEETQYF
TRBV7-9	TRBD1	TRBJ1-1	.	TGTGCCAGCAGCTTAGAATCGGGGACAGGGGGCACTGAAGCTTTCTTT	CASSLESGTGGTEAFF
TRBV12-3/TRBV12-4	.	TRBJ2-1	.	TGTGCCAGCAGCCCCGGACATGGACGGTACAATGAGCAGTTCTTC	CASSPGHGRYNEQFF
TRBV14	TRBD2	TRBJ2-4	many	TGTGCCAGCAGCCAAGATACCTTTAGCGGGACCAAAAACATTCAGTACTTC	CASSQDTFSGTKNIQYF
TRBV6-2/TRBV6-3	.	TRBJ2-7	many	TGTGCCAGCAGTTACTCGACGGCCTCCTACGAGCAGTACTTC	CASSYSTASYEQYF
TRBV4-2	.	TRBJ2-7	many	TGTGCCAGCAGCCAAGAGGGACCAGCACCCTACGAGCAGTACTTC	CASSQEGPAPYEQYF
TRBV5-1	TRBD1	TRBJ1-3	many	TGCGCCAGCAGCTCGACAGGGGTAGGAAACACCATATATTTT	CASSSTGVGNTIYF
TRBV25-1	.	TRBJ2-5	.	TGTGCCAGCAGCCCGTGGGCATCTCAAGAGACCCAGTACTTC	CASSPWASQETQYF
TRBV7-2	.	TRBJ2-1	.	TGTGCCAGCAGCTCGGACACCTCCTACAATGAGCAGTTCTTC	CASSSDTSYNEQFF
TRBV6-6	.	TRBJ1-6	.	TGTGCCAGCAGTCACAATACCCGACACACCGAGAGAACGCCACCCCTCCACTTT	CASSHNTRHTERTPPLHF
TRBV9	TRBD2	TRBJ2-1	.	TGTGCCAGCAGCGTAGCCCTAGGAGCGGGAGTTAGGAATGAGCAGTTCTTC	CASSVALGAGVRNEQFF
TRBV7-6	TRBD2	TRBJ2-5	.	TGTGCCAGCAGCCGGACTAGCGGGATAGAGACCCAGTACTTC	CASSRTSGIETQYF
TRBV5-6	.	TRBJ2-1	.	TGTGCCAGCAGCTTACTTGGGCGGCTAACCTACAATGAGCAGTTCTTC	CASSLLGRLTYNEQFF
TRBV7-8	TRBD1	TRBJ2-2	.	TGTGCCAGCAGCCTACGACAGGGGAGAGCCGGGGAGCTGTTTTTT	CASSLRQGRAGELFF
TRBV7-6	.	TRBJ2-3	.	TGTGCCAGCAGCACGACCGTCACAGATACGCAGTATTTT	CASSTTVTDTQYF
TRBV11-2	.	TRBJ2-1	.	TGTGCCAGCAGCTTAACGGATGGGACACCACTCTCCTACAATGAGCAGTTCTTC	CASSLTDGTPLSYNEQFF
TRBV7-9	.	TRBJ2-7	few	TGTGCCAGCAGCTTAGCTGACCCCTACGAGCAGTACTTC	CASSLADPYEQYF
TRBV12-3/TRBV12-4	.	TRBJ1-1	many	TGTGCCAGCAGTTTTCAGGGAGCGGTTGAAGCTTTCTTT	CASSFQGAVEAFF
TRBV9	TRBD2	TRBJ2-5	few	TGTGCCAGCAGCGCTCCCTCCCTTAGGGCGGGGGGCCTAGAGACCCAGTACTTC	CASSAPSLRAGGLETQYF
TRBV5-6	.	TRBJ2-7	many	TGTGCCAGCAGCTTGTTTCTGGTGCAGGGGGGCTACGAGCAGTACTTC	CASSLFLVQGGYEQYF
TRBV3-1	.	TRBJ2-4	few	TGTGCCAGCAGCCCGAAGGTCAGCGCCCAGATTCAGTACTTC	CASSPKVSAQIQYF
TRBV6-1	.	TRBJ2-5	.	TGTGCCAGCAGTGAAGAATGGGGGACATTACAAGAGACCCAGTACTTC	CASSEEWGTLQETQYF
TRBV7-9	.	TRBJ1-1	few	TGTGCCAGCAGCTTCGCTGAAGCTTTCTTT	CASSFAEAFF
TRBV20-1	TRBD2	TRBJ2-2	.	TGCAGTGCTGTCCGTGGCGGGAGAGACACCGGGGAGCTGTTTTTT	CSAVRGGRDTGELFF
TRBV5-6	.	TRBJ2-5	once	TGTGCCAGCAGCTCCCTGGGGCCGCAAGAGACCCAGTACTTC	CASSSLGPQETQYF